The 23 T cell receptor beta chains below all came from one sample that was sequenced in a study of OX40 agonist ivuxolimab in advanced cancers. The repertoire was sequenced with immunoSEQ multiplex PCR; TCRdb's copy has only in-frame clones and lacks some. This sample has about 61,000 clones, with 85% to 90% found just once. The sequenced sample was CD4+ or CD8+ T cells sorted from blood, obtained in a trial of the OX40 agonist ivuxolimab. The receptor set was obtained from an adult with an advanced solid tumor such as melanoma, head and neck, liver or kidney cancer.

The chain carries TRBV9 and TRBJ2-3; the match to TRBD2 covers 7 bases. V lost 1 base to trimming and J lost 10 bases; unmatched junction nucleotides: 3. This CDR3 spans 12 amino acids. Germline CDR1 and CDR2: SGDLS and YYNGEE. The CDR3 nucleotides read TGTGCCAGCAGCGTAATACGGGAGGCGCAGTATTTT. Translated: CASSVIREAQYF.

The chain uses TRBV5-8 and TRBJ2-5, with D possibly matching TRBD2 (5 bases). Germline V CDR1 and CDR2: SGHTS, YDEGEE. The CDR3 has 13 residues. V lost 2 bases and J 1 base, leaving 6 bases between the germline ends. The CDR3 spells CASSLGLQETQYF. The CDR3 DNA is TGTGCCAGCAGCTTAGGACTCCAAGAGACCCAGTACTTC.

Comments on this clone: This sample includes further DNA sequences coding for the same CDR3. This chain connects TRBV18 to TRBJ2-3; TRBD1 might be the D (6 bases). The germline gives CDR1 KGHSH, CDR2 LQKENI. The CDR3 has 13 amino acids. V lost 3 bases and J lost 3, with 7 bases in between. CDR3 region: CASSPRGTDTQYF. For the CDR3, the DNA is TGTGCCAGCTCACCCAGGGGTACAGATACGCAGTATTTT.

The chain couples TRBV7-2 to TRBJ2-5; D is ambiguous. The germline V gene encodes CDR1 SGHTA and CDR2 FQGNSA. This CDR3 spans 12 amino acids. Between the trimmed V and J ends, which lost 1 base and 5 bases, there was a span of 5 bases. The CDR3 DNA follows: TGTGCCAGCAGCTTAGGTTGGGAGACCCAGTACTTC. Encoded protein: CASSLGWETQYF.

The CDR3 sequence is CASSPSGTDTQYF. The CDR3 DNA sequence: TGCGCCAGCAGCCCCAGCGGCACAGATACGCAGTATTTT. V usage is TRBV5-1 and J usage is TRBJ2-3; unclear D gene. Germline V gene sequence: CDR1 SGHRS, CDR2 YFSETQ. The ends were cut back, 4 bases at V and 1 base at J, with 7 bases in the middle. CDR3 length: 13 residues. The full variable domain, with the rest looked up from reference TRBV5-1 and TRBJ2-3, is KAGVTQTPRYLIKTRGQQVTLSCSPISGHRSVSWYQQTPGQGLQFLFEYFSETQRNKGNFPGRFSGRQFSNSRSEMNVSTLELGDSALYLCASSPSGTDTQYFGPGTRLTVL.

The gene calls are TRBV11-2 and TRBJ2-1; no firm D call. There are 17 residues in the CDR3. CDR1 and CDR2 (germline): SGHAT, FQNNGV. Between the trimmed V and J ends, which lost 0 bases and 2 bases, there was a span of 14 bases. The DNA of the CDR3 is TGTGCCAGCAGCTTAGACCCCTCTGATACTGCCTACAATGAGCAGTTCTTC. Translating it yields CASSLDPSDTAYNEQFF.

CDR3 DNA: TGTGCCAGCGGTTTTCGGGGGGCCTTGACAGATACGCAGTATTTT. Residues: CASGFRGALTDTQYF. The chain carries TRBV7-8 and TRBJ2-3; D may be TRBD2 (7 bases). The length of the CDR3 is 15 residues. Per germline, CDR1 SGHVS and CDR2 FQNEAQ. Trimming shortened V by 8 bases and J by 3 bases, and 18 bases separated the two germline ends. The entire variable domain, with the rest obtained from reference TRBV7-8 and TRBJ2-3, is as follows: GAGVSQSPRYKVAKRGQDVALRCDPISGHVSLFWYQQALGQGPEFLTYFQNEAQLDKSGLPSDRFFAERPEGSVSTLKIQRTQQEDSAVYLCASGFRGALTDTQYFGPGTRLTVL.

This sequence joins TRBV5-1 and TRBJ2-7; D not resolved. This CDR3 has 14 residues. The germline V gene encodes CDR1 SGHRS and CDR2 YFSETQ. V lost 0 bases and J 0 bases, leaving 7 bases between the germline ends. CDR3 sequence (DNA): TGCGCCAGCAGCTTGGACAGCCTCTCCTACGAGCAGTACTTC. Translated, it gives CASSLDSLSYEQYF.

This sequence joins TRBV10-2 and TRBJ1-6; 8 bases map to TRBD1. The V gene end was trimmed by 4 bases and the J gene end by 0 bases; junction bases not matched to a gene: 5. The CDR3 loop spans 17 amino acids. CDR1 WSHSY and CDR2 SAAADI come from the germline V gene. CDR3 bases: TGCGCCAGCAGTGTCCCTCAGGGGGCCTCCTATAATTCACCCCTCCACTTT. The encoded protein is CASSVPQGASYNSPLHF.

This clone occurred a few times. The CDR3 nucleotides read TGTGCCAGCAGCTTAGCGGGCAGGGGGCGATGGGAGACCCAGTACTTC. Translated: CASSLAGRGRWETQYF. This chain uses TRBV7-6 with TRBJ2-5, with 8 bases aligning to TRBD1. The CDR3 is 16 amino acids. Losses at the gene ends were 0 bases for V and 5 bases for J; bases not matched to a gene: 8. Germline-derived CDR1 and CDR2 are SGHVS and FNYEAQ.

This rearrangement joins TRBV7-9 to TRBJ2-2; D remains unclear. The CDR3 length is 15 residues. CDR1 and CDR2 (germline): SEHNR, FQNEAQ (reference sequence). Trimming removed 1 base at V and 4 bases at J, with 10 bases between. The CDR3 DNA reads TGTGCCAGCAGCTTAGGCCAGGCGATCACCGGGGAGCTGTTTTTT. This gives the protein CASSLGQAITGELFF.

The gene calls are TRBV5-6 and TRBJ1-2, with D tentatively TRBD1 (6 bases). Germline CDR1 reads SGHDT; CDR2 reads YYEEEE. CDR3 length: 14 amino acids. The V end lost 2 bases, the J end lost 6 bases, and 14 bases lay between the germline ends. In DNA, the CDR3 is TGTGCCAGCAGCTTTAAAGACAGGTTAGATGGCTACACCTTC. Translated: CASSFKDRLDGYTF.

With respect to this clone: The same CDR3 arises from other DNA sequences in this sample as well. The chain couples TRBV30 to TRBJ1-4; 9 positions agree with TRBD1. The CDR3 runs to 13 residues. J lost 7 bases, V lost 3 bases, and 3 bases had no gene match. The germline CDR1 and CDR2 sequences are GTSNPN and SVGIG (reference sequence). The CDR3 region has the DNA TGTGCCTGGAGCCGACAGGGGGGTGAAAAACTGTTTTTT. Translating gives CAWSRQGGEKLFF.

The chain recombines TRBV7-9 with TRBJ2-4; the match to TRBD2 covers 10 bases. The germline V gene has CDR1 SEHNR and CDR2 FQNEAQ (reference sequence). This CDR3 comprises 16 residues. Trimming removed 2 bases from V and 0 bases from J; junction bases left unmatched: 1. The CDR3 loop is CASSLLAGVAKNIQYF. The CDR3 coding sequence is TGTGCCAGCAGCTTACTAGCGGGGGTAGCCAAAAACATTCAGTACTTC.

The chain carries TRBV19 and TRBJ2-1, with TRBD1 as a possible D gene (6 bases). The CDR3 runs to 17 residues. Per germline, CDR1 LNHDA and CDR2 SQIVND (reference sequence). V was shortened by 5 bases and J by 1 base, with 18 bases between the two germline ends. DNA of the CDR3: TGTGCCAGTAGTCCCCGACAGGCCCTGTCGTCCTACAATGAGCAGTTCTTC. It codes for CASSPRQALSSYNEQFF.

The CDR3 protein is CASSLGRQGHHTF. In nucleotides, the CDR3 is TGTGCCAGTAGTTTGGGGCGACAGGGTCACCACACCTTC. V usage is TRBV19 and J usage is TRBJ1-2, with 7 bases aligning to TRBD1. Per the germline V gene, CDR1 is LNHDA and CDR2 is SQIVND (reference sequence). The CDR3 is made up of 13 amino acids. J gave up 12 bases and V 5 bases, and 12 bases lay outside the gene matches.

The V call is TRBV5-6, the J call TRBJ1-3; maybe TRBD1 (5 bases). Germline V gene lookup returns CDR1 SGHDT and CDR2 YYEEEE. The V and J ends lost 0 bases and 0 bases respectively, with 10 bases between them. The CDR3 length is 16 residues. The DNA for the CDR3 is TGTGCCAGCAGCTTGGCCCAGGGATACTCTGGAAACACCATATATTTT. This sequence encodes CASSLAQGYSGNTIYF. The full variable domain, its missing parts supplied by reference TRBV5-6 and TRBJ1-3, is DAGVTQSPTHLIKTRGQQVTLRCSPKSGHDTVSWYQQALGQGPQFIFQYYEEEERQRGNFPDRFSGHQFPNYSSELNVNALLLGDSALYLCASSLAQGYSGNTIYFGEGSWLTVV.

The CDR3 sequence is CASSDRTGLPEAFF. CDR3 nucleotides: TGTGCCAGCAGCGACCGGACAGGGCTCCCTGAAGCTTTCTTT. The chain joins TRBV7-2 to TRBJ1-1, with 8 bases matching TRBD1. The CDR3 is made up of 14 amino acids. The germline V gene has CDR1 SGHTA and CDR2 FQGNSA. With 5 bases clipped from V and 6 bases from J, the junction kept 8 bases outside the gene matches.

The J gene is TRBJ1-5, the V gene TRBV5-1; the D gene is possibly TRBD1 (6 bases). The CDR3 loop spans 13 amino acids. Germline V gene lookup returns CDR1 SGHRS and CDR2 YFSETQ. V shed 4 bases and J shed 6 bases, with 11 bases lying between them. Here the CDR3 reads CASSPGQSQPQHF. CDR3 coding DNA: TGCGCCAGCAGCCCGGGACAAAGTCAGCCCCAGCATTTT. The entire variable domain, with the rest obtained from reference TRBV5-1 and TRBJ1-5, is as follows: KAGVTQTPRYLIKTRGQQVTLSCSPISGHRSVSWYQQTPGQGLQFLFEYFSETQRNKGNFPGRFSGRQFSNSRSEMNVSTLELGDSALYLCASSPGQSQPQHFGDGTRLSIL.

This clone was counted between two and nine times. The V gene is TRBV18, the J gene TRBJ1-1; no firm D call. This CDR3 has 14 residues. CDR1 is KGHSH, CDR2 LQKENI, per germline. Trimming shortened V by 3 bases and J by 1 base, and 9 bases separated the two germline ends. The CDR3 DNA sequence: TGTGCCAGCTCACCTATTTCCCGGAACACTGAAGCTTTCTTT. Amino acids: CASSPISRNTEAFF.

The chain uses TRBV6-1 and TRBJ2-1, with 8 positions matching TRBD1. This CDR3 region has 14 residues. Germline V gives CDR1 MNHNS, CDR2 SASEGT. The CDR3 protein is CAVSRQGNYNEQFF. Here the CDR3 DNA reads TGTGCGGTATCGAGACAGGGGAACTACAATGAGCAGTTCTTC.

CDR3 bases: TGTGCCAGCAGTCCCACGCTGGGAGGAGCTGGGAACACTGAAGCTTTCTTT. As protein: CASSPTLGGAGNTEAFF. This chain connects TRBV28 to TRBJ1-1; D uncertain. The length of the CDR3 is 17 residues. Deletions cut 5 bases from V and 1 base from J, with 20 bases between. Per the germline V gene, CDR1 is MDHEN and CDR2 is SYDVKM.

This clone was counted a few times. The chain joins TRBV19 to TRBJ2-3; 7 nucleotides match TRBD1. The CDR3 sequence is 15 residues long. V was clipped by 3 bases and J by 2 bases; unmatched bases: 5. CDR1 and CDR2 from the germline V gene are LNHDA and SQIVND (reference sequence). This CDR3 is CASSIGTASTDTQYF. The CDR3 DNA reads as TGTGCCAGTAGTATCGGGACAGCTTCCACAGATACGCAGTATTTT. Drawing the rest from reference TRBV19 and TRBJ2-3, the complete variable domain is DGGITQSPKYLFRKEGQNVTLSCEQNLNHDAMYWYRQDPGQGLRLIYYSQIVNDFQKGDIAEGYSVSREKKESFPLTVTSAQKNPTAFYLCASSIGTASTDTQYFGPGTRLTVL.